Following are 30 T cell receptor beta chains from one sample sequenced in a study of blood T cell repertoires in COVID-19. Assay: immunoSEQ multiplex PCR; the TCRdb copy retains only in-frame clones and omits some. The data hold approximately 290,000 clones, with approximately 92% observed a single time. The source material was PBMCs or T cells enriched from blood (not recorded which). All receptors come from a woman aged 30 to 39 who had recovered from COVID-19.

V and J are TRBV5-1 and TRBJ2-5, with TRBD2 matching 11 bases. With V trimmed by 7 bases and J by 5 bases, 7 bases remained unmatched. The germline CDR1 and CDR2 sequences are SGHRS and YFSETQ. The CDR3 totals 14 residues. DNA for the CDR3: TGCGCCAGCGGGGTAGCGGGAGGGAAGGAGACCCAGTACTTC. Residues: CASGVAGGKETQYF.

The chain carries TRBV4-2 and TRBJ2-7; no firm D call. Germline CDR1 and CDR2: LGHNA and YNFKEQ. The CDR3 has 15 amino acids. Between the trimmed V and J ends, which lost 0 bases and 3 bases, there was a span of 12 bases. CDR3 coding DNA: TGTGCCAGCAGCCAAGATCAAATACTGAACTACGAGCAGTACTTC. It codes for CASSQDQILNYEQYF.

This chain links TRBV10-1 with TRBJ1-5; no reliable D call. Trimming cost V 6 bases and J 0 bases, with 15 bases left between them. The CDR3 contains 16 residues. Germline V gene data show CDR1 as WNHNN and CDR2 as SYGVQD (reference sequence). The CDR3 here is CASSSGGRNSNQPQHF. As DNA, the CDR3 is TGCGCCAGCAGCTCGGGTGGCAGAAATAGCAATCAGCCCCAGCATTTT.

CDR3 residues: CASSLGTGPGNTIYF. The CDR3 region has the DNA TGCGCCAGCAGCTTGGGGACAGGGCCAGGAAACACCATATATTTT. The rearrangement uses TRBV5-1 and TRBJ1-3; 8 bases line up with TRBD1. Germline assignment: CDR1 SGHRS and CDR2 YFSETQ. This CDR3 is 15 amino acids long. The V and J ends lost 0 bases and 4 bases, in that order; junction bases with no gene match: 3.

The chain couples TRBV2 to TRBJ2-6, with 8 bases lining up with TRBD1. This CDR3 has 17 residues. The V and J ends lost 7 bases and 5 bases, in that order; junction bases with no gene match: 13. CDR1 is SNHLY and CDR2 is FYNNEI in the germline V gene. For the CDR3, the DNA is TGTGCCAGCACCTCGGACAGGGCCCCCATGAGGGCCAACGTCCTGACTTTC. Translation gives CASTSDRAPMRANVLTF.

The J gene is TRBJ2-2, the V gene TRBV6-5; 8 bases fit TRBD1. This CDR3 spans 13 amino acids. V was clipped by 8 bases and J by 3 bases; unmatched bases: 2. Per the germline V gene, CDR1 is MNHEY and CDR2 is SVGAGI. The CDR3 sequence: CASGQGHTGELFF. The CDR3 coding sequence is TGTGCCAGCGGACAGGGCCACACCGGGGAGCTGTTTTTT.

The chain combines TRBV11-2 with TRBJ2-7; 8 nucleotides align to TRBD1. Germline CDR1 is SGHAT and CDR2 is FQNNGV. V was clipped by 5 bases and J by 8 bases; unmatched bases: 8. This CDR3 contains 13 residues. The CDR3 region has the DNA TGTGCCAGCAGCGTGGACAGGGAAGGGCAGCAGTACTTC. Residues: CASSVDREGQQYF.

The gene calls are TRBV19 and TRBJ2-4; 10 bases align to TRBD1. This CDR3 comprises 14 residues. V shed 7 bases, J shed 15 bases, and the junction held 15 bases outside the gene matches. Per germline, CDR1 LNHDA and CDR2 SQIVND (reference sequence). The CDR3 DNA is TGTGCCAGTAAGTCTGGGACCGGGACAGGGGAGCGGTACTTC. It translates to CASKSGTGTGERYF.

This clone has a single count. J is TRBJ2-7 and V is TRBV4-1; weak D call: TRBD2 (5 bases). Trimming pared 6 bases from V and 6 bases from J, leaving 18 bases between. The CDR3 has 14 amino acids. Looked up from germline, CDR1 is MGHRA and CDR2 is YSYEKL. The CDR3 loop is CASRPGSTLGEQYF. In nucleotides, the CDR3 is TGCGCCAGCAGGCCGGGATCGACTCTAGGCGAGCAGTACTTC.

The chain employs TRBV28 and TRBJ2-7; no clear D gene. Germline lookup yields CDR1 MDHEN and CDR2 SYDVKM. CDR3 size: 11 residues. Trimming shortened V by 7 bases and J by 5 bases, and 9 bases separated the two germline ends. CDR3 sequence reads: CASTLADEQYF. CDR3 DNA: TGTGCCAGCACTTTGGCAGACGAGCAGTACTTC.

This clone was recorded once. The chain links TRBV28 to TRBJ1-1; D is possibly TRBD1 (5 bases). Looked up from germline, CDR1 is MDHEN and CDR2 is SYDVKM. This CDR3 has 14 residues. The V gene lost 2 bases and the J gene lost 3 bases, with 10 bases spanning the gap. The CDR3 region has the DNA TGTGCCAGCAGTTTAGCAGGGAGGGACACTGAAGCTTTCTTT. Its translation: CASSLAGRDTEAFF.

The chain couples TRBV28 to TRBJ2-5, with D possibly TRBD2 on 5 matching bases. Germline CDR1 MDHEN, CDR2 SYDVKM. This CDR3 is built from 13 residues. Between the trimmed V and J ends, which lost 2 bases and 5 bases, there was a span of 9 bases. CDR3 coding DNA: TGTGCCAGCAGTTTAACTAGGAGCGAGACCCAGTACTTC. Its translation is CASSLTRSETQYF.

The chain links TRBV9 to TRBJ1-6; D unclear. Trimming stripped 2 bases from V and 8 bases from J, with 11 bases between. CDR1 is SGDLS and CDR2 is YYNGEE in the germline V gene. There are 14 residues in the CDR3. The CDR3 DNA follows: TGTGCCAGCAGCGTCGCCGGAGGAGATTCACCCCTCCACTTT. Translating gives CASSVAGGDSPLHF.

The chain is built from TRBV27 and TRBJ2-7, with TRBD1 matching 9 bases. V was clipped by 4 bases and J by 0 bases; unmatched bases: 7. Germline V CDR1 and CDR2: MNHEY, SMNVEV (reference sequence). The CDR3 spans 16 residues. CDR3 nucleotides: TGTGCCAGCAGTTGGGACAGGGCGTTGAGCTCCTACGAGCAGTACTTC. Residues: CASSWDRALSSYEQYF.

This clone was found once. The rearrangement joins TRBV3-1 (or the pseudogene TRBV3-2) to TRBJ2-2; a weak D match, TRBD2 (6 bases). Looked up from germline, CDR1 is LGHDT and CDR2 is YNNKEL (reference sequence). Trimming removed 8 bases at V and 8 bases at J, with 15 bases between. CDR3 size: 13 residues. The CDR3 reads CASRDSGPGELFF. The DNA of the CDR3 is TGTGCCAGCCGGGACTCTGGTCCGGGGGAGCTGTTTTTT.

The rearrangement links TRBV7-9 to TRBJ1-5; tentative D call: TRBD1 (6 bases). The CDR3 runs to 15 residues. V gave up 2 bases and J gave up 0 bases, with 8 bases separating them. Germline CDR1 reads SEHNR; CDR2 reads FQNEAQ (reference sequence). CDR3 in DNA: TGTGCCAGCAGCTTAACAGGGAATAGCAATCAGCCCCAGCATTTT. Translation: CASSLTGNSNQPQHF.

CDR3 amino acids: CASNPGQGSNQPQHF. The CDR3 DNA reads TGTGCCAGTAACCCAGGACAGGGAAGCAATCAGCCCCAGCATTTT. The V call is TRBV19, the J call TRBJ1-5; 8 nucleotides line up with TRBD1. CDR3 length: 15 amino acids. Losses at the gene ends were 7 bases for V and 1 base for J; bases not matched to a gene: 6. Germline V lookup: CDR1 LNHDA, CDR2 SQIVND (reference sequence). Variable domain in full (rest from reference TRBV19 and TRBJ1-5): DGGITQSPKYLFRKEGQNVTLSCEQNLNHDAMYWYRQDPGQGLRLIYYSQIVNDFQKGDIAEGYSVSREKKESFPLTVTSAQKNPTAFYLCASNPGQGSNQPQHFGDGTRLSIL.

This chain links TRBV2 with TRBJ2-1, with TRBD2 identical over 11 bases. CDR1 and CDR2 from the germline V gene are SNHLY and FYNNEI. The trim removed 2 bases at V and 4 bases at J, leaving 4 bases unmatched. CDR3 size: 16 residues. The CDR3 region is CASSERTSGPYNEQFF. The DNA for the CDR3 is TGTGCCAGCAGTGAAAGGACTAGCGGGCCATACAATGAGCAGTTCTTC.

Of note for this clone: The same CDR3 also results from other DNA sequences found in this sample. The gene calls are TRBV5-1 and TRBJ2-1; no clear D gene. Germline V gives CDR1 SGHRS, CDR2 YFSETQ. The CDR3 has 13 residues. Trimming removed 0 bases from V and 5 bases from J, with 6 bases in between. The CDR3 DNA follows: TGCGCCAGCAGCTTGGTTCTCGACAATGAGCAGTTCTTC. As protein: CASSLVLDNEQFF.

The CDR3 DNA sequence: TGTGCCGGCAGGGTAAGGCATTACGAGCAGTACTTC. It encodes CAGRVRHYEQYF. V usage is TRBV30 and J usage is TRBJ2-7; D might be TRBD1 (5 bases). This CDR3 has 12 residues. Between the trimmed V and J ends, which lost 8 bases and 4 bases, there was a span of 15 bases. From germline, CDR1 is GTSNPN and CDR2 SVGIG (reference sequence).

This clone was counted a single time. The chain employs TRBV7-9 and TRBJ2-2; 8 bases map to TRBD2. V dropped 1 base and J dropped 6; count of bases not matched to a gene: 13. The CDR3 runs to 18 residues. Germline values: CDR1 SEHNR, CDR2 FQNEAQ (reference sequence). CDR3 residues: CASSLGWSGSAKAGELFF. Here the CDR3 DNA reads TGTGCCAGCAGCTTAGGGTGGAGCGGGAGCGCAAAGGCCGGGGAGCTGTTTTTT.

This chain links TRBV2 with TRBJ2-7; 7 bases are a match to TRBD1. This CDR3 is 12 amino acids long. V shed 6 bases and J 6 bases; nucleotides not matched to a gene: 5. Looked up from germline, CDR1 is SNHLY and CDR2 is FYNNEI. The chain's CDR3 is CASRTGSAEQYF. The CDR3, as DNA: TGTGCCAGCAGGACAGGGTCTGCCGAGCAGTACTTC.

The chain uses TRBV28 and TRBJ2-3, with TRBD1 matching over 12 bases. This CDR3 has 17 amino acids. Germline V gives CDR1 MDHEN, CDR2 SYDVKM. The V segment lost 4 bases and the J segment 4 bases; nucleotides outside the gene matches: 9. The CDR3 bases are TGTGCCAGCAGTTCTCAACCGGGACAGGGGGCCTCAGATACGCAGTATTTT. Translation gives CASSSQPGQGASDTQYF.

In its sample, this clone was seen once. The rearrangement uses TRBV28 and TRBJ1-5; TRBD1 might be the D (5 bases). The V and J ends lost 5 bases and 3 bases respectively, with 11 bases between them. Germline V gene lookup returns CDR1 MDHEN and CDR2 SYDVKM. This CDR3 has 14 residues. This CDR3 is CASSPGIPNQPQHF. The DNA of the CDR3 is TGTGCCAGCAGTCCAGGGATACCCAATCAGCCCCAGCATTTT.

The chain combines TRBV5-1 with TRBJ2-3; 7 bases are shared with TRBD1. The junction had 1 base not matched to a gene; V was cut back by 0 bases and J by 6 bases. Germline assignment: CDR1 SGHRS and CDR2 YFSETQ. The length of the CDR3 is 13 residues. The DNA of the CDR3 is TGCGCCAGCAGCTTGGAGGGGGCTGATACGCAGTATTTT. Translation: CASSLEGADTQYF. Full variable domain (missing parts from reference TRBV5-1 and TRBJ2-3): KAGVTQTPRYLIKTRGQQVTLSCSPISGHRSVSWYQQTPGQGLQFLFEYFSETQRNKGNFPGRFSGRQFSNSRSEMNVSTLELGDSALYLCASSLEGADTQYFGPGTRLTVL.

This rearrangement joins TRBV27 to TRBJ2-3, with a weak D call TRBD2 (5 bases). This CDR3 contains 13 residues. The V end was cut by 3 bases, the J end by 2 bases, with 6 bases between. CDR1 is MNHEY, CDR2 SMNVEV, per germline (reference sequence). In DNA, the CDR3 is TGTGCCAGCAGTTTGACTACCACAGATACGCAGTATTTT. It translates to CASSLTTTDTQYF.

This chain links TRBV27 with TRBJ2-7; TRBD2 matches at 9 bases. V gave up 10 bases and J gave up 7 bases; unmatched junction bases: 11. CDR3 size: 13 residues. CDR1 and CDR2 (germline): MNHEY, SMNVEV (reference sequence). CDR3 in DNA: TGTGCCACCGCGGGGGGGCTATACAGGGAGCAGTACTTC. Its translation: CATAGGLYREQYF.

V and J are TRBV6-5 and TRBJ2-1; D is possibly TRBD2 (6 bases). This CDR3 contains 14 residues. V shed 6 bases and J shed 7 bases, with 16 bases lying between them. The V gene's germline CDR1 is MNHEY and CDR2 SVGAGI. CDR3 residues: CASSISGRDNEQFF. The CDR3 bases are TGTGCCAGCAGCATTTCCGGGAGAGATAATGAGCAGTTCTTC.

The chain couples TRBV5-4 to TRBJ2-5; 8 bases agree with TRBD2. CDR3 length: 14 residues. Trimming took 1 base from V and 3 from J; bases not matched to a gene: 2. Per the germline V gene, CDR1 is SGHNT and CDR2 is YYREEE (reference sequence). The CDR3 reads CASSLTLAEETQYF. For the CDR3, the DNA is TGTGCCAGCAGCTTGACACTAGCGGAAGAGACCCAGTACTTC. Variable domain in full (rest from reference TRBV5-4 and TRBJ2-5): ETGVTQSPTHLIKTRGQQVTLRCSSQSGHNTVSWYQQALGQGPQFIFQYYREEENGRGNFPPRFSGLQFPNYSSELNVNALELDDSALYLCASSLTLAEETQYFGPGTRLLVL.

This clone was observed a single time. V and J are TRBV30 and TRBJ1-2, with TRBD1 matching 7 bases. V was clipped by 2 bases and J by 4 bases; unmatched bases: 7. CDR1 is GTSNPN, CDR2 SVGIG, per germline (reference sequence). The CDR3 contains 14 residues. This chain's CDR3 is CAWSINRGFYGYTF. CDR3 nucleotide sequence: TGTGCCTGGAGTATCAACAGGGGATTCTATGGCTACACCTTC.